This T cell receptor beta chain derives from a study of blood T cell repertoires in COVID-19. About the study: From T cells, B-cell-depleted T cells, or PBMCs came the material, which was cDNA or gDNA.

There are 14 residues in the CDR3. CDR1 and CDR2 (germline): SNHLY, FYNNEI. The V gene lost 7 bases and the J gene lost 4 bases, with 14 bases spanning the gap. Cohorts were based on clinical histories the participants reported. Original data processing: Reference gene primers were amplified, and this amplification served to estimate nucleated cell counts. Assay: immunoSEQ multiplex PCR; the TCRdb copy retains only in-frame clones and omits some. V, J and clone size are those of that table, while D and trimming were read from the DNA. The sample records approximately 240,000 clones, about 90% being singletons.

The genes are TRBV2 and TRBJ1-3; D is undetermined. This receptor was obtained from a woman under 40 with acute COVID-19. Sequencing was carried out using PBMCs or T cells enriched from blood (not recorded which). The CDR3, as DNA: TGTGCCAGCACCGCCGTGACTGGAGGAAACACCATATATTTT. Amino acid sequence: CASTAVTGGNTIYF.